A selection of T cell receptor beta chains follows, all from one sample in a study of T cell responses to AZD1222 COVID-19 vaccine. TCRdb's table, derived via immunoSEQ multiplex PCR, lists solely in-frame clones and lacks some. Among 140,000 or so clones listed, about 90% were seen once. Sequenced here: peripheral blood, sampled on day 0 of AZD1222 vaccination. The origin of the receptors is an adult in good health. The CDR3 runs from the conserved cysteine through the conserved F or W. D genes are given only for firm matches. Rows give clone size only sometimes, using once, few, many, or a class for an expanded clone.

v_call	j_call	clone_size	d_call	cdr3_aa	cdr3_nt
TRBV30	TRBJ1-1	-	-	CAWTLGPASAFF	TGTGCCTGGACCCTCGGACCTGCCAGCGCTTTCTTT
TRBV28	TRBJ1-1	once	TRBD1	CASSITGTGAEAFF	TGTGCCAGCAGTATAACCGGGACAGGGGCTGAAGCTTTCTTT
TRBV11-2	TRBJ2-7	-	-	CASSPHPLGEQYF	TGTGCCAGCAGCCCGCACCCATTGGGCGAGCAGTACTTC
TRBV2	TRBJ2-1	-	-	CASLRGIVTYNEQFF	TGTGCCAGCCTTCGGGGGATCGTTACGTACAATGAGCAGTTCTTC
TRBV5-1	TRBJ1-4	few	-	CASSAGLNEKLFF	TGCGCCAGCAGCGCCGGACTGAATGAAAAACTGTTTTTT
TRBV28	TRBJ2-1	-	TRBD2	CASSSSSGTYNEQFF	TGTGCCAGCAGTTCCTCTAGCGGGACCTACAATGAGCAGTTCTTC
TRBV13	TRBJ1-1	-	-	CASSLGWGGTEAFF	TGTGCCAGCAGCTTAGGCTGGGGTGGCACTGAAGCTTTCTTT
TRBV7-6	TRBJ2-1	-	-	CASSLGAGGSYNEQFF	TGTGCCAGCAGCTTAGGAGCGGGCGGCTCCTACAATGAGCAGTTCTTC
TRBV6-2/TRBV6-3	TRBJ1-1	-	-	CASSYGLLGLAFF	TGTGCCAGCAGTTACGGGCTTCTGGGATTGGCTTTCTTT
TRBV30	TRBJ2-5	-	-	CAWSVLETQYF	TGTGCCTGGAGTGTGTTGGAGACCCAGTACTTC
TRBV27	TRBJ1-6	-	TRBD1	CASSPIGTGEPLHF	TGTGCCAGCAGTCCCATCGGGACAGGGGAACCCCTCCACTTT
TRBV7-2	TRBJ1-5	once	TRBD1	CASSPGTASNQPQHF	TGTGCCAGCAGCCCCGGGACAGCCAGCAATCAGCCCCAGCATTTT
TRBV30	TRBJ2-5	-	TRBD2	CAARPGGETQYF	TGTGCTGCCCGGCCGGGGGGAGAGACCCAGTACTTC
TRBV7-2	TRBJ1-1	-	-	CASSEPTEMNTEAFF	TGTGCCAGCAGCGAACCAACAGAAATGAACACTGAAGCTTTCTTT
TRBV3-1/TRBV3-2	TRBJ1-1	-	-	CASSQDWRGSNTEAFF	TGTGCCAGCAGCCAAGATTGGAGGGGATCGAACACTGAAGCTTTCTTT
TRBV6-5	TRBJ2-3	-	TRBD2	CATTLRGGADTQYF	TGTGCCACCACGTTGAGGGGAGGGGCAGATACGCAGTATTTT
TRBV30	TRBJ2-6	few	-	CASLPGSGANVLTF	TGTGCCTCGTTGCCGGGCTCTGGGGCCAACGTCCTGACTTTC
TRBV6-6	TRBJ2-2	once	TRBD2	CASTLLAGVAGELFF	TGTGCCAGCACTCTACTAGCGGGAGTGGCCGGGGAGCTGTTTTTT
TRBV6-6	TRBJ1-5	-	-	CASVRDSDQPQHF	TGTGCCAGCGTTAGAGACAGCGATCAGCCCCAGCATTTT
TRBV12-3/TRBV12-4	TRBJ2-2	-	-	CASSFPGELFF	TGTGCCAGCAGTTTCCCCGGGGAGCTGTTTTTT
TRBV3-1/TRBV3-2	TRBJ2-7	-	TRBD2	CASSRTGGGWNEQYF	TGTGCCAGCAGCCGCACTGGGGGAGGGTGGAACGAGCAGTACTTC
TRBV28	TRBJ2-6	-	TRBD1	CASSLDRGNSGANVLTF	TGTGCCAGCAGTTTGGACAGGGGGAATTCGGGGGCCAACGTCCTGACTTTC